This TCR beta chain was recorded in a study of T cells after yellow fever vaccination. Whole-study findings and limits: At around 95% for CD4 and 70% to 90% for CD8, most primary-vaccination clones showed up again after the booster.

This clonotype turned up a few times. Its specificity is unknown. TCRdb re-analysed the 5' RACE reads in MiXCR, keeping a single row per CDR3 protein. The profile shows 280,000 or so distinct CDR3 sequences, approximately 8% of them singletons. This receptor was identified in a man aged 18 to 30 who received the YFV17D yellow fever vaccine. Source: CD4+ T cells sorted from PBMCs, taken 5 days after the yellow fever booster vaccination.

The CDR3 loop reads CASSQDPGPIGACEQYV. The CDR3 bases are TGCGCCAGCAGCCAAGATCCGGGCCCGATAGGGGCGTGCGAGCAGTACGTC. The J gene is TRBJ2-7, the V gene TRBV4-3; tentative D call: TRBD1 (5 bases). The V gene lost 0 bases and the J gene lost 6 bases, with 21 bases spanning the gap. The length of the CDR3 is 17 residues. Germline-derived CDR1 and CDR2 are LGHNA and YSLEER.